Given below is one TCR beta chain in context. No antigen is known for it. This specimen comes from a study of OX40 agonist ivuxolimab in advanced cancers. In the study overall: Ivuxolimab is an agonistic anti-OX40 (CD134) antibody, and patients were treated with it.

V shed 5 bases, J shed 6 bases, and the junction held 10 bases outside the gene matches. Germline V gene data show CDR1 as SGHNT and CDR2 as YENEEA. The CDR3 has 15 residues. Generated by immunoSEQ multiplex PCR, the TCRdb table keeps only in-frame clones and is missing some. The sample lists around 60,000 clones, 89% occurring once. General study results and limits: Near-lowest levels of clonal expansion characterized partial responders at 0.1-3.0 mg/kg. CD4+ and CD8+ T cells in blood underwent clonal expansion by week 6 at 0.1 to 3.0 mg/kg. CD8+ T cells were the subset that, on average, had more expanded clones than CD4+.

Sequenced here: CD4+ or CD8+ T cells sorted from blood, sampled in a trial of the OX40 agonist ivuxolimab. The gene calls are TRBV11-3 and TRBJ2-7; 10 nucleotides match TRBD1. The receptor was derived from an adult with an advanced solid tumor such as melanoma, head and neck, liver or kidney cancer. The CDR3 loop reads CASSRGGTGASEQYF. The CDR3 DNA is TGTGCCAGCAGCCGCGGAGGGACAGGGGCCTCCGAGCAGTACTTC.